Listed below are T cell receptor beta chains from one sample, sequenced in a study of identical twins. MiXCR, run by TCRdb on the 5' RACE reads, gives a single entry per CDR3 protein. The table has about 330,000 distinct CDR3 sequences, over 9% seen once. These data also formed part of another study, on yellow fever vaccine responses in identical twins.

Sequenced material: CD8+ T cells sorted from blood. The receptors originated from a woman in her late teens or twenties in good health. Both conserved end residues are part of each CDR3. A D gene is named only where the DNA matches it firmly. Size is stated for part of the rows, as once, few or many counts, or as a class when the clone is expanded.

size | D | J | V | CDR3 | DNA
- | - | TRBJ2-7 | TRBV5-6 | CASSQLWGEGAYEQYF | TGTGCCAGCAGCCAACTCTGGGGGGAGGGGGCCTACGAGCAGTACTTC
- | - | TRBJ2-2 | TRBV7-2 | CASSLVGQGMHGELFF | TGTGCCAGCAGCTTAGTCGGTCAGGGGATGCACGGGGAGCTGTTTTTT
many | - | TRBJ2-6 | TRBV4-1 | CASSQETGNSLSGANVLTF | TGCGCCAGCAGCCAAGAAACAGGGAACTCTCTCTCTGGGGCCAACGTCCTGACTTTC
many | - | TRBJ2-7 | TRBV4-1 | CASSTRRSYEQYF | TGCGCCAGCAGCACCCGACGGTCCTACGAGCAGTACTTC
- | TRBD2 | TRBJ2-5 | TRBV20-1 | CSARDSQREGRRETQYF | TGCAGTGCTAGAGATAGTCAGCGGGAGGGCCGGCGAGAGACCCAGTACTTC
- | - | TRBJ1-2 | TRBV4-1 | CASSQDLVGIYGYTF | TGCGCCAGCAGCCAAGATCTTGTGGGCATCTATGGCTACACCTTC
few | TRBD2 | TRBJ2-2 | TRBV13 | CASSLDRAGPNTGELFF | TGTGCCAGCAGCTTGGACCGAGCGGGACCTAACACCGGGGAGCTGTTTTTT
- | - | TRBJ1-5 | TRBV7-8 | CASSLGLYNQPQHF | TGTGCCAGCAGCTTAGGATTGTACAATCAGCCCCAGCATTTT
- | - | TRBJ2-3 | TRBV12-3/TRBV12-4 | CASSLTPPPRTISTDTQYF | TGTGCCAGCAGTTTGACCCCACCACCCCGGACTATTAGCACAGATACGCAGTATTTT
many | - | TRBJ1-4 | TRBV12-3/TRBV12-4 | CASSLKVEKLFF | TGTGCCAGCAGTTTAAAAGTGGAAAAACTGTTTTTT
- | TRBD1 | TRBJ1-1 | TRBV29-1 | CSVGGTGHTEAFF | TGCAGCGTTGGAGGGACAGGCCACACTGAAGCTTTCTTT
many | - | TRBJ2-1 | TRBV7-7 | CALIPGKPYNEQFF | TGTGCCCTGATCCCAGGGAAACCCTACAATGAGCAGTTCTTC
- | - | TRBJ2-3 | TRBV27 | CASSFRQGSTDTQYF | TGTGCCAGCAGCTTTAGGCAGGGGTCCACAGATACGCAGTATTTT
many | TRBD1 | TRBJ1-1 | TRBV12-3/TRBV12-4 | CASSFQGATLDAEAFF | TGTGCCAGCAGTTTCCAGGGGGCGACCCTAGACGCTGAAGCTTTCTTT
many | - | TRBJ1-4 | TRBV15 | CATSRDAGARRYNEKLFF | TGTGCCACCAGCAGAGATGCAGGGGCGCGTCGGTATAATGAAAAACTGTTTTTT
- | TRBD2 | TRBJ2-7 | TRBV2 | CASKAGRGKYEQYF | TGTGCCAGCAAAGCGGGGAGAGGGAAGTACGAGCAGTACTTC
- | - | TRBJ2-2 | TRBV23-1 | CARTLQANTGELFF | TGCGCCAGGACACTACAGGCGAACACCGGGGAGCTGTTTTTT
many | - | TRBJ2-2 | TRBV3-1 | CASSPTGANTGELFF | TGTGCCAGCAGCCCCACGGGGGCGAACACCGGGGAGCTGTTTTTT
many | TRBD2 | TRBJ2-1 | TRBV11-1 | CASSSRLAGGSPTNNEQFF | TGTGCCAGCAGCTCCAGACTAGCGGGAGGGTCTCCAACTAACAATGAGCAGTTCTTC
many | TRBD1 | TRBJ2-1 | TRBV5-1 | CASSWNLNGQGADEQFF | TGCGCCAGCAGCTGGAACCTAAACGGACAGGGGGCCGATGAGCAGTTCTTC
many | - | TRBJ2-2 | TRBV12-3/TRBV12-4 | CASSFFEAGELFF | TGTGCCAGCAGTTTTTTTGAGGCCGGGGAGCTGTTTTTT
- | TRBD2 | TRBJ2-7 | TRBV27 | CASKLTSGSLEQYF | TGTGCCAGCAAACTGACTAGCGGGAGTCTGGAGCAGTACTTC
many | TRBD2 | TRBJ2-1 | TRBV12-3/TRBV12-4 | CASSPPLAGGRNEQFF | TGTGCCAGCAGCCCGCCCTTAGCGGGAGGGCGCAATGAGCAGTTCTTC
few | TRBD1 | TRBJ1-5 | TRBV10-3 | CAISELGTGGNQPQHF | TGTGCCATCAGTGAATTAGGGACAGGGGGCAATCAGCCCCAGCATTTT
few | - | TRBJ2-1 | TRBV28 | CASRTGAGYNEQFF | TGTGCCAGCAGAACGGGGGCGGGGTACAATGAGCAGTTCTTC
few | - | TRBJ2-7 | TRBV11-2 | CASSNTRSGFPYEQYF | TGTGCCAGCAGCAATACGAGGAGCGGATTCCCCTACGAGCAGTACTTC
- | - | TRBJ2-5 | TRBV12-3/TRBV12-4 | CASSTLDGETQYF | TGTGCCAGCAGTACCCTTGACGGGGAGACCCAGTACTTC
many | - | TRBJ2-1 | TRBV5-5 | CASSFPDNTEQFF | TGTGCCAGCAGCTTTCCAGATAACACCGAGCAGTTCTTC
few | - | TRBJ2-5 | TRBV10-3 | CAISEVGVVGETQYF | TGTGCCATCAGTGAGGTGGGAGTGGTCGGAGAGACCCAGTACTTC
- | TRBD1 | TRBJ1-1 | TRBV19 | CASSIDQGAEAEAFF | TGTGCCAGTAGTATAGATCAGGGGGCTGAGGCTGAAGCTTTCTTT
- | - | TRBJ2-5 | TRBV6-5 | CASSYGVPETQYF | TGTGCCAGCAGTTACGGTGTACCAGAGACCCAGTACTTC
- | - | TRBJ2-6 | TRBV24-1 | CATSDLTTDSSGANVLTF | TGTGCCACCAGTGATTTGACTACCGACAGCTCTGGGGCCAACGTCCTGACTTTC
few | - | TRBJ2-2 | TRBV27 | CASQSLSGELFF | TGTGCCAGCCAAAGCCTCTCCGGGGAGCTGTTTTTT
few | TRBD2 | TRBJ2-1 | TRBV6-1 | CASRREGQVGEQFF | TGTGCCAGCAGGCGGGAGGGCCAGGTGGGTGAGCAGTTCTTC
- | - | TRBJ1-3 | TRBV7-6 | CASSQQGTGWTGNTIYF | TGTGCCAGCAGCCAACAGGGAACAGGGTGGACGGGAAACACCATATATTTT
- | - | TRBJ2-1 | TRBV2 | CASIAGLYSPEQFF | TGTGCCAGCATCGCGGGACTGTACTCACCCGAGCAGTTCTTC
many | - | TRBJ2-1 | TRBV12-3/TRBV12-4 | CASSFQGDFYNEQFF | TGTGCCAGCAGTTTTCAGGGGGACTTCTACAATGAGCAGTTCTTC
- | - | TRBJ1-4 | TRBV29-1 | CSVDWVQGPVF | TGCAGCGTTGACTGGGTGCAGGGCCCAGTTTTT
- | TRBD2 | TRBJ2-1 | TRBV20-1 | CSAGTSGREVYNEQFF | TGCAGTGCTGGGACTAGCGGGAGAGAGGTCTACAATGAGCAGTTCTTC
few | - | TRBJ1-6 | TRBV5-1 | CASSTPRGASSPLHF | TGCGCCAGCAGTACCCCTCGGGGGGCGAGTTCACCCCTCCACTTT
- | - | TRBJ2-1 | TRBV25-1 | CASSFGFTGEQAGLWSYNEQFF | TGTGCCAGCAGTTTTGGCTTCACGGGGGAGCAGGCTGGCCTATGGTCCTACAATGAGCAGTTCTTC
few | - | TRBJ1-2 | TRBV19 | CASRTGQLGGYTF | TGTGCCAGTAGGACAGGACAACTGGGAGGCTACACCTTC
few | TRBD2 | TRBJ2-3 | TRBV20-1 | CSASSASGGALDTQYF | TGCAGTGCTAGCTCCGCCAGCGGGGGAGCGTTGGATACGCAGTATTTT
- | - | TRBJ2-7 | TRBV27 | CASSFGKTYEQYF | TGTGCCAGCAGTTTCGGGAAAACCTACGAGCAGTACTTC
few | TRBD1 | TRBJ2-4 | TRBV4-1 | CASSQGGQGVPKNIQYF | TGCGCCAGCAGCCAAGGGGGACAGGGGGTTCCCAAAAACATTCAGTACTTC
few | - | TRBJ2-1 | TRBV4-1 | CASSQEGGRNSYNEQFF | TGCGCCAGCAGCCAAGAGGGGGGCCGAAACTCCTACAATGAGCAGTTCTTC
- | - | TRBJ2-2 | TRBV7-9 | CASSLASPGFAGELFF | TGTGCCAGCAGCTTAGCTAGTCCCGGGTTCGCCGGGGAGCTGTTTTTT
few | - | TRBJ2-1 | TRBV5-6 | CASSAGPTSYNEQFF | TGTGCCAGCAGCGCGGGACCTACCTCCTACAATGAGCAGTTCTTC
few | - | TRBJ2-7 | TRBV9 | CASSVGDPRDEQYF | TGTGCCAGCAGCGTAGGGGACCCCAGAGACGAGCAGTACTTC
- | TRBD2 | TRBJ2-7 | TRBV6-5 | CASSYPGASGTYEQYF | TGTGCCAGCAGTTACCCCGGGGCTAGCGGGACCTACGAGCAGTACTTC
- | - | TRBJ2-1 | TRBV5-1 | CASSSAGTEYNEQFF | TGCGCCAGCAGTTCCGCCGGGACGGAATACAATGAGCAGTTCTTC
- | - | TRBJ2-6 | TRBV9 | CASSGVGSGANVLTF | TGTGCCAGCAGTGGAGTGGGTTCTGGGGCCAACGTCCTGACTTTC
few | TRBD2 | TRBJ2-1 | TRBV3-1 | CASSQDRLAGGAYNEQFF | TGTGCCAGCAGCCAAGATCGGTTGGCGGGGGGGGCCTACAATGAGCAGTTCTTC
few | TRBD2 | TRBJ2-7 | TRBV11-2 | CASSRLAGDIYEQYF | TGTGCCAGCAGCCGACTAGCGGGAGATATTTACGAGCAGTACTTC